The 30 T cell receptor beta chains below all came from one sample that was sequenced in a study of shared clonotypes between healthy human individuals (dated by TCRdb to about 2020). CD8 naive samples were CD45RO-negative cells positively selected for CCR7, giving a CD45RA+CCR7+ population that excluded TemRA cells. The library was prepared using the immunoSEQ multiplex PCR assay. Not all clones reach the TCRdb copy of this immuneACCESS table, which keeps in-frame sequences only. Checked studies attribute under half of the gap to unresolved V genes and leave the rest unexplained. Present in this sample are some 630,000 clones, about 95% of which were seen just once. The ten largest clones represent roughly 0.1% of the sample. Sequences were obtained from naive CD8+ T cells sorted from blood. The cell subset or site label on this specimen signifies: CD45RA+CCR7+. These receptors originate from a woman aged 25 to 39 in good health.

The chain is built from TRBV9 and TRBJ2-2, with TRBD2 identical over 8 bases. CDR1 and CDR2 (germline): SGDLS, YYNGEE. Trimming cost V 1 base and J 5 bases; bases outside gene matches: 1. CDR3 length equals 14 residues. The CDR3 spells CASSVSSGTGELFF. DNA for the CDR3: TGTGCCAGCAGCGTATCTAGCGGGACCGGGGAGCTGTTTTTT.

This chain connects TRBV10-1 to TRBJ1-1; D possibly corresponds to TRBD1 (5 bases). V dropped 10 bases and J dropped 2 bases, with 14 bases sitting between them. Germline V gene lookup returns CDR1 WNHNN and CDR2 SYGVQD (reference sequence). The CDR3 runs 13 residues. The CDR3 sequence is CANRIDRNTEAFF. The CDR3 DNA follows: TGCGCCAACCGTATCGACAGAAACACTGAAGCTTTCTTT.

The CDR3 sequence: CASSPYQGHTEAFF. CDR3 coding DNA: TGCGCCAGCAGCCCGTACCAGGGGCACACTGAAGCTTTCTTT. This chain connects TRBV5-1 to TRBJ1-1; perhaps TRBD1 as D (6 bases). CDR1 is SGHRS and CDR2 is YFSETQ in the germline V gene. This CDR3 spans 14 amino acids. With 4 bases removed from V and 3 bases from J, the gap between germline ends came to 13 bases.

The chain couples TRBV2 to TRBJ2-1; 8 positions agree with TRBD1. This CDR3 has 14 residues. Per the germline V gene, CDR1 is SNHLY and CDR2 is FYNNEI. The junction had 2 bases not matched to a gene; V was cut back by 4 bases and J by 3 bases. In DNA, the CDR3 is TGTGCCAGCAGTGCTGGACAGGGCTACAATGAGCAGTTCTTC. This codes for CASSAGQGYNEQFF.

The sample holds one count of this clone. In the same sample, other DNA sequences code for this CDR3. This chain uses TRBV27 with TRBJ2-6; D gene unclear. Deletions cut 6 bases from V and 4 bases from J, with 7 bases between. Germline V lookup: CDR1 MNHEY, CDR2 SMNVEV (reference sequence). This CDR3 spans 13 amino acids. The CDR3: CASSLRGANVLTF. CDR3 nucleotide sequence: TGTGCCAGCAGCCTCCGGGGGGCCAACGTCCTGACTTTC.

The chain employs TRBV5-6 and TRBJ2-1; unclear D gene. The CDR3 is 16 residues long. CDR1 and CDR2 from the germline V gene are SGHDT and YYEEEE. V was trimmed by 1 base and J by 6 bases, leaving 17 bases between them. DNA for the CDR3: TGTGCCAGCAGCTTGTTAAGTCCTTTATTCGCCAATGAGCAGTTCTTC. Amino acids: CASSLLSPLFANEQFF.

The chain employs TRBV10-3 and TRBJ2-3, with D possibly being TRBD1 or TRBD2 (5 bases each). V was cut by 5 bases and J by 0 bases, with 9 bases left in between. The V gene's germline CDR1 is ENHRY and CDR2 SYGVKD. CDR3 length: 14 amino acids. Written as DNA, the CDR3 is TGTGCCATCAGTACACGGGACAGCACAGATACGCAGTATTTT. Its protein product is CAISTRDSTDTQYF.

The CDR3 DNA reads as TGCGCCAGCAGCTTCTTTGGCGGAACCTACGAGCAGTACTTC. Its translation: CASSFFGGTYEQYF. The V gene is TRBV5-1, the J gene TRBJ2-7; D ambiguous. There are 14 residues in the CDR3. Germline CDR1 SGHRS, CDR2 YFSETQ. V gave up 2 bases and J gave up 2 bases, with 11 bases separating them.

The chain links TRBV27 to TRBJ2-7; D gene unclear. Looked up from germline, CDR1 is MNHEY and CDR2 is SMNVEV (reference sequence). The ends were cut back, 8 bases at V and 0 bases at J, with 14 bases in the middle. The CDR3 loop spans 14 amino acids. The CDR3 DNA sequence: TGTGCCAGCCGCATAATGGAGAGCTCCTACGAGCAGTACTTC. It yields the protein CASRIMESSYEQYF.

The V gene is TRBV5-5, the J gene TRBJ1-2; D is perhaps TRBD1 (5 bases). V was shortened by 4 bases and J by 8 bases, with 18 bases between the two germline ends. The germline gives CDR1 SGHKS, CDR2 YYEKEE (reference sequence). CDR3 length equals 14 residues. The CDR3 coding sequence is TGTGCCAGCAGCGCCGGGACTCTGGAGCGAGGCTACACCTTC. This sequence encodes CASSAGTLERGYTF.

The V gene is TRBV7-6, the J gene TRBJ1-5; D is uncertain. CDR1 SGHVS and CDR2 FNYEAQ come from the germline V gene. The length of the CDR3 is 16 residues. With 2 bases removed from V and 2 bases from J, the gap between germline ends came to 13 bases. CDR3 region: CASSLYGPAGNQPQHF. DNA for the CDR3: TGTGCCAGCAGCTTATATGGCCCGGCGGGCAATCAGCCCCAGCATTTT.

This chain connects TRBV6-5 to TRBJ2-7; TRBD1 is a possible D gene (6 bases). Germline CDR1 is MNHEY and CDR2 is SVGAGI. The CDR3 has 13 residues. Trimming took off 10 bases at V and 5 bases at J, with 18 bases between the two ends. The CDR3 nucleotides are TGTGCCAAAGAGACAGGTATCGTCGACGAGCAGTACTTC. Translating gives CAKETGIVDEQYF.

The gene calls are TRBV19 and TRBJ1-5; D gene unclear. V lost 7 bases to trimming and J lost 6 bases, with 16 bases between them. The CDR3 has 14 residues. The germline gives CDR1 LNHDA, CDR2 SQIVND (reference sequence). The CDR3 DNA sequence: TGTGCCAGTATCGCGGAGGCGGGAAGTCAGCCCCAGCATTTT. It is translated as CASIAEAGSQPQHF.

The chain joins TRBV2 to TRBJ2-7; D is uncertain. The CDR3 runs to 15 residues. The germline V gene encodes CDR1 SNHLY and CDR2 FYNNEI. V lost 1 base, J lost 1 base, and 11 bases lay in between. As DNA, the CDR3 is TGTGCCAGCAGTGAAGAAGTAGGGCTGTCCTACGAGCAGTACTTC. Protein sequence: CASSEEVGLSYEQYF.

The J gene is TRBJ2-5, the V gene TRBV7-9; D not certain. The J call is uncertain, as TRBJ2-7 better fits the DNA end. The CDR3 is 16 amino acids. Germline-derived CDR1 and CDR2 are SEHNR and FQNEAQ (reference sequence). The CDR3: CASSLAISASFYEQYF. CDR3 bases: TGTGCCAGCAGCTTAGCGATTAGTGCCAGCTTCTACGAGCAGTACTTC.

The rearrangement joins TRBV29-1 to TRBJ2-5; D gene unclear. CDR3 size: 13 residues. V dropped 7 bases and J dropped 2 bases, with 14 bases sitting between them. Germline values: CDR1 SQVTM, CDR2 ANQGSEA. CDR3 sequence reads: CSALDGIQETQYF. CDR3 sequence (DNA): TGCAGCGCTCTGGACGGAATACAAGAGACCCAGTACTTC. The variable domain in full, completed from reference TRBV29-1 and TRBJ2-5, reads SAVISQKPSRDICQRGTSLTIQCQVDSQVTMMFWYRQQPGQSLTLIATANQGSEATYESGFVIDKFPISRPNLTFSTLTVSNMSPEDSSIYLCSALDGIQETQYFGPGTRLLVL.

V and J are TRBV28 and TRBJ1-3; no reliable D call. Germline CDR1 is MDHEN and CDR2 is SYDVKM. The CDR3 consists of 17 residues. V dropped 3 bases and J dropped 0 bases, with 15 bases sitting between them. CDR3 amino acids: CASSFPAAPSSGNTIYF. DNA of the CDR3: TGTGCCAGCAGTTTCCCGGCTGCCCCCAGCTCTGGAAACACCATATATTTT.

The genes are TRBV27 and TRBJ2-7; D is possibly TRBD2 (5 bases). CDR1 is MNHEY, CDR2 SMNVEV, per germline (reference sequence). The CDR3 spans 13 residues. V gave up 2 bases and J gave up 5 bases, with 10 bases separating them. The chain's CDR3 is CASSLRGNHEQYF. CDR3 DNA sequence: TGTGCCAGCAGTTTACGGGGTAACCACGAGCAGTACTTC.

The V gene is TRBV14, the J gene TRBJ2-3; D is uncertain. Germline-derived CDR1 and CDR2 are SGHDN and FVKESK. This CDR3 has 14 residues. V was trimmed by 1 base and J by 1 base, leaving 6 bases between them. In nucleotides, the CDR3 is TGTGCCAGCAGCCAAGTGGCAGGCACAGATACGCAGTATTTT. This translates into CASSQVAGTDTQYF.

This chain joins TRBV27 and TRBJ1-5; D may be TRBD1 (5 bases). The CDR3 is made up of 16 amino acids. With 2 bases removed from V and 3 bases from J, the gap between germline ends came to 14 bases. Looked up from germline, CDR1 is MNHEY and CDR2 is SMNVEV (reference sequence). CDR3 sequence: CASSLGGSATNQPQHF. The CDR3 DNA follows: TGTGCCAGCAGTTTAGGGGGGTCTGCGACCAATCAGCCCCAGCATTTT.

The V and J genes are TRBV5-8 and TRBJ1-1, with D tentatively TRBD1 (5 bases). This CDR3 contains 14 residues. V lost 6 bases and J lost 0, with 12 bases in between. Germline assignment: CDR1 SGHTS and CDR2 YDEGEE. CDR3 nucleotides: TGTGCCAGCATGCAGGGCCTCATGAACACTGAAGCTTTCTTT. Residues: CASMQGLMNTEAFF.

V is TRBV2 and J is TRBJ2-5, with D perhaps matching TRBD1 (6 bases). The DNA end favors TRBJ2-7, so the J call may be wrong. The CDR3 spans 18 residues. The V gene's germline CDR1 is SNHLY and CDR2 FYNNEI. The CDR3 spells CASSEEYRDTLGIGEQYF. CDR3 nucleotide sequence: TGTGCCAGCAGTGAAGAGTATCGGGACACTTTAGGGATTGGCGAGCAGTACTTC.

This clone was counted once. The V call is TRBV5-4, the J call TRBJ2-3; TRBD2 matches at 13 bases. The junction had 4 bases not matched to a gene; V was cut back by 3 bases and J by 0 bases. Germline CDR1 SGHNT, CDR2 YYREEE (reference sequence). CDR3 length: 17 residues. The CDR3: CASSSGTSGISTDTQYF. CDR3 sequence (DNA): TGTGCCAGCAGCTCCGGGACTAGCGGGATCAGCACAGATACGCAGTATTTT.

The chain uses TRBV27 and TRBJ1-2; 7 bases align to TRBD1. The CDR3 totals 16 residues. Germline V CDR1 and CDR2: MNHEY, SMNVEV (reference sequence). With V trimmed by 5 bases and J by 7 bases, 16 bases remained unmatched. The CDR3 is CASSPLLGEGAVGYTF. The CDR3 DNA follows: TGTGCCAGCAGTCCACTCTTGGGGGAGGGGGCGGTTGGCTACACCTTC.

This sequence joins TRBV21-1 and TRBJ2-7; the DNA was not used to check the table's D call, TRBD2. TRBV21-1 is noted as a pseudogene. CDR3 length: 16 residues. The CDR3 DNA reads TGTGCCAGCAGCAAAGCCCACGGGACTAGCGGGCACGAGCAGTACTTC. This codes for CASSKAHGTSGHEQYF.

The CDR3 bases are TGTGCCAGCAGCCTGAGACTAGTTGGAGATGAGCAGTTCTTC. It encodes CASSLRLVGDEQFF. The chain has TRBV7-6 and TRBJ2-1, with a tentative D call TRBD2 (6 bases). V was trimmed by 5 bases and J by 8 bases, leaving 16 bases between them. The CDR3 is made up of 14 amino acids. Germline lookup yields CDR1 SGHVS and CDR2 FNYEAQ.

V gene TRBV11-3 combines with J gene TRBJ1-6, with D unclear. Germline CDR1 reads SGHNT; CDR2 reads YENEEA. The V and J ends lost 1 base and 13 bases respectively, with 8 bases between them. This CDR3 has 12 amino acids. The CDR3 protein is CASSLGSGPLHF. The CDR3 region has the DNA TGTGCCAGCAGCTTAGGTTCGGGCCCCCTCCACTTT.

This clone has only a few counts. V usage is TRBV27 and J usage is TRBJ1-2, with D unresolved. V was clipped by 3 bases and J by 2 bases, with 7 bases between them. The CDR3 spans 13 residues. From germline, CDR1 is MNHEY and CDR2 SMNVEV (reference sequence). DNA for the CDR3: TGTGCCAGCAGTTTGAGGCAGAACTATGGCTACACCTTC. Translation: CASSLRQNYGYTF.

This clone was seen a handful of times. This chain links TRBV2 with TRBJ2-2; no clear D. The V end lost 6 bases, the J end lost 7 bases, and 12 bases lay between the germline ends. Germline CDR1 reads SNHLY; CDR2 reads FYNNEI. The CDR3 loop spans 13 amino acids. The CDR3 sequence is CASSLISHGELFF. The CDR3 region has the DNA TGTGCCAGCAGCCTGATCAGCCACGGGGAGCTGTTTTTT. The entire variable domain, with the rest obtained from reference TRBV2 and TRBJ2-2, is as follows: EPEVTQTPSHQVTQMGQEVILRCVPISNHLYFYWYRQILGQKVEFLVSFYNNEISEKSEIFDDQFSVERPDGSNFTLKIRSTKLEDSAMYFCASSLISHGELFFGEGSRLTVL.

The chain joins TRBV5-6 to TRBJ1-2; D possibly corresponds to TRBD1 (6 bases). Germline loops: CDR1 SGHDT, CDR2 YYEEEE. V lost 1 base and J lost 7, with 14 bases in between. This CDR3 region has 14 residues. CDR3 sequence reads: CASSLFQGSFGYTF. The CDR3 DNA is TGTGCCAGCAGCTTGTTCCAGGGGTCGTTTGGCTACACCTTC.